This T cell receptor (beta chain) emerged from a study of vaccination effects on CD4 cells after COVID-19. TCRdb keeps only in-frame clones here, not all; method: immunoSEQ multiplex PCR. The repertoire holds over 45,000 clones, with 60% to 85% as singletons. Study-wide points: Only 1 of 255 vaccine-induced clones from healthy vaccinees cross-reacted with common cold coronaviruses.

At the end of over 8 days of culture, CD4+ T cells were isolated. On this clone itself: No antigen is known for it.

Trimming took 4 bases from V and 3 from J; bases not matched to a gene: 6. The CDR3 runs to 17 residues. Germline V CDR1 and CDR2: SGHDT, YYEEEE. This TCR came from a human donor who received a COVID-19 vaccine. Sample: CD4+ T cells from PBMCs cultured without peptide, taken before COVID-19 vaccination. The chain links TRBV5-6 to TRBJ2-3; 15 bases map to TRBD2. This chain's CDR3 is CASSRRTSGGATDTQYF. The CDR3 DNA reads as TGTGCCAGCAGCCGAAGGACTAGCGGGGGGGCTACAGATACGCAGTATTTT.